This T cell receptor (beta chain) is from a study of identical twins. Study outcomes and limitations: For out-of-frame alpha sequences shared by twins, low generation probability was in excess.

Each CDR3 protein gets one entry after TCRdb re-called the 5' RACE reads with MiXCR. The table has 400,000 to 650,000 distinct CDR3 sequences, roughly 21% seen once; the top ten hold 0.75% to 0.95%. This clonotype appeared a few times. Its antigen is unidentified. Trimming took off 3 bases at V and 7 bases at J, with 16 bases between the two ends. The CDR3 sequence is 15 residues long. Per germline, CDR1 LGHDT and CDR2 YNNKEL (reference sequence). These same data were also listed under a study on T cells expressing NK-cell markers. Per that study: The same clonotypes also predominated in the CD3+CD56-NKG2C+ fraction of four donors.

Sequencing was done on a sample of CD4+ T cells sorted from blood. The genes are TRBV3-1 and TRBJ1-5; D is ambiguous. This receptor was identified in a woman under 30 in good health. The CDR3 loop is CASSQSYSIGQPQHF. CDR3 sequence (DNA): TGTGCCAGCAGCCAGTCCTACAGCATCGGGCAGCCCCAGCATTTT.